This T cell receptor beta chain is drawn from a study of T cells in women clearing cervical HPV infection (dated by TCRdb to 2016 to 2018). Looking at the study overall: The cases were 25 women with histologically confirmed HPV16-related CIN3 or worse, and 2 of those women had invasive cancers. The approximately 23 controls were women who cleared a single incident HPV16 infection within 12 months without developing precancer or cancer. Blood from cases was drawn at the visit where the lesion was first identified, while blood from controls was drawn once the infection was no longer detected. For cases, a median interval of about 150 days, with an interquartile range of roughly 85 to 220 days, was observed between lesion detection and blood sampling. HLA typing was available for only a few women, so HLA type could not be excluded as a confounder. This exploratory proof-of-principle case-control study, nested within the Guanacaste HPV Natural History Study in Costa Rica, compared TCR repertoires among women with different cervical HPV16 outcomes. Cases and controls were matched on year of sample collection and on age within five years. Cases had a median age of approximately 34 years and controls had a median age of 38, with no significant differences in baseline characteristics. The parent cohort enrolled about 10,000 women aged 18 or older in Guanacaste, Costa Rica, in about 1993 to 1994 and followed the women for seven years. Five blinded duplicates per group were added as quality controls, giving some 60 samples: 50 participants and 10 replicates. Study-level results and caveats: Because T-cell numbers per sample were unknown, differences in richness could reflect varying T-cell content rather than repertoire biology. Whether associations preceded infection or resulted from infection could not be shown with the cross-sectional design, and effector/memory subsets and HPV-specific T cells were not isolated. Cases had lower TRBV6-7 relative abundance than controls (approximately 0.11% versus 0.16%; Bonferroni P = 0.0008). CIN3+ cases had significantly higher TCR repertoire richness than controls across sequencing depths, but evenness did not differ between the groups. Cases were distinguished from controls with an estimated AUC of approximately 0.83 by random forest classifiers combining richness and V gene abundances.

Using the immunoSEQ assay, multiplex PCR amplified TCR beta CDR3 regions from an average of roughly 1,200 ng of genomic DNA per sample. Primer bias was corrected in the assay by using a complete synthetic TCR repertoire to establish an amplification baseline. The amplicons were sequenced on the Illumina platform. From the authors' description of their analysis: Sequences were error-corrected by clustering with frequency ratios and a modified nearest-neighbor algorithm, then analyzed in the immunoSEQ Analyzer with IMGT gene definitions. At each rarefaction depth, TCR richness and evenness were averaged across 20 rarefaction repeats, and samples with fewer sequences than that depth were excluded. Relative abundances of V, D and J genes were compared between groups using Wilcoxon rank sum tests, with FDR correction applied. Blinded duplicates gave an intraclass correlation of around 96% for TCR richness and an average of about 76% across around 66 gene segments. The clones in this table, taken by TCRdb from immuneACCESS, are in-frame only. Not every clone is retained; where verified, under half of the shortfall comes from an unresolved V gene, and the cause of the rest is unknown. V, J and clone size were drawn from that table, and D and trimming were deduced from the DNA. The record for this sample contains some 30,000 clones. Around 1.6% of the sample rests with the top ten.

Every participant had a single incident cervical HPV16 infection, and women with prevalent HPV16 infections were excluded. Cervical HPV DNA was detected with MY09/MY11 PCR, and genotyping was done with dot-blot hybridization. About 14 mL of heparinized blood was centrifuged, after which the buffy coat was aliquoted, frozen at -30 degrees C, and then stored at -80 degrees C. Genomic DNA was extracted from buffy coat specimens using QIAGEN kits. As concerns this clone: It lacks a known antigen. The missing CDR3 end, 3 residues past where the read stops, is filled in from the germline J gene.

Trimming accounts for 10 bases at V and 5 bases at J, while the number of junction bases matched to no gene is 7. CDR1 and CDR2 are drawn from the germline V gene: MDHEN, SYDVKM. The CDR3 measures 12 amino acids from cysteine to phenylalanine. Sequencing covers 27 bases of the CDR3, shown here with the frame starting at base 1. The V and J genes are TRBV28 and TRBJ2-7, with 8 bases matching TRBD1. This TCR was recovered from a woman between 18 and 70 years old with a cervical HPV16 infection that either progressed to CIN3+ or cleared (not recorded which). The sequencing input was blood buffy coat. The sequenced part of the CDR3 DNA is TGTGCCACCCTGGACAGGGTCAACGAG. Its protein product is CATLDRVNE. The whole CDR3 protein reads CATLDRVNEQYF.